This TCR beta chain was profiled in a study of blood T cell repertoires in COVID-19. Study information: Samples of COVID-19 (acute and convalescent) were obtained from the United States, Italy and Spain. Sample material is recorded as cDNA or gDNA derived from T cells, B-cell-depleted T cells, or PBMCs.

As originally analysed: Amplification with reference gene primers provided the estimates of nucleated cell counts. Sequencing used immunoSEQ multiplex PCR; TCRdb keeps in-frame clones, though not all of them. The V and J calls and the clone size are those of that table, but D and trimming were determined from the DNA. The data hold about 140,000 clones, with about 79% observed a single time. The CDR3 sequence is 17 residues long. CDR1 is SGHDN and CDR2 is FVKESK in the germline V gene. V was cut by 0 bases and J by 1 base, with 13 bases left in between. The TCR comes from a woman aged 80 or over with active or convalescent COVID-19. Sequenced: peripheral blood. The V gene is TRBV14, the J gene TRBJ2-1; D perhaps matches TRBD2 (6 bases). CDR3 bases: TGTGCCAGCAGCCAAGAATTCCCCCGGGGGTCCTACAATGAGCAGTTCTTC. It encodes CASSQEFPRGSYNEQFF. Combining the CDR3 with reference TRBV14 and TRBJ2-1 gives the whole variable domain EAGVTQFPSHSVIEKGQTVTLRCDPISGHDNLYWYRRVMGKEIKFLLHFVKESKQDESGMPNNRFLAERTGGTYSTLKVQPAELEDSGVYFCASSQEFPRGSYNEQFFGPGTRLTVL.